The subject of this entry is one TCR beta chain. Symptom resolution, clearance, or two negative PCRs marked the recovered donors of Cohort 3. This sample stems from a study of blood T cell repertoires in COVID-19. In the study overall: Acute and convalescent COVID-19 samples came from the United States, Italy and Spain. From T cells, B-cell-depleted T cells, or PBMCs came the material, which was cDNA or gDNA.

Repertoires were generated with immunoSEQ multiplex PCR, while TCRdb's copy carries only in-frame clones and drops some. The data hold roughly 130,000 clones, with roughly 83% observed a single time. The sample taken for sequencing was PBMCs or T cells enriched from blood (not recorded which). The TCR originated in a man aged 45 to 65 who had recovered from COVID-19.

CDR3 protein: CSASEGLGLFF. The CDR3 DNA is TGCAGTGCTAGTGAGGGCTTGGGGCTGTTTTTT. This rearrangement joins TRBV20-1 to TRBJ2-2, with a tentative D call TRBD2 (5 bases). The CDR3 sequence is 11 residues long. Germline CDR1 and CDR2: DFQATT and SNEGSKA (reference sequence). Trimming stripped 3 bases from V and 13 bases from J, with 12 bases between.